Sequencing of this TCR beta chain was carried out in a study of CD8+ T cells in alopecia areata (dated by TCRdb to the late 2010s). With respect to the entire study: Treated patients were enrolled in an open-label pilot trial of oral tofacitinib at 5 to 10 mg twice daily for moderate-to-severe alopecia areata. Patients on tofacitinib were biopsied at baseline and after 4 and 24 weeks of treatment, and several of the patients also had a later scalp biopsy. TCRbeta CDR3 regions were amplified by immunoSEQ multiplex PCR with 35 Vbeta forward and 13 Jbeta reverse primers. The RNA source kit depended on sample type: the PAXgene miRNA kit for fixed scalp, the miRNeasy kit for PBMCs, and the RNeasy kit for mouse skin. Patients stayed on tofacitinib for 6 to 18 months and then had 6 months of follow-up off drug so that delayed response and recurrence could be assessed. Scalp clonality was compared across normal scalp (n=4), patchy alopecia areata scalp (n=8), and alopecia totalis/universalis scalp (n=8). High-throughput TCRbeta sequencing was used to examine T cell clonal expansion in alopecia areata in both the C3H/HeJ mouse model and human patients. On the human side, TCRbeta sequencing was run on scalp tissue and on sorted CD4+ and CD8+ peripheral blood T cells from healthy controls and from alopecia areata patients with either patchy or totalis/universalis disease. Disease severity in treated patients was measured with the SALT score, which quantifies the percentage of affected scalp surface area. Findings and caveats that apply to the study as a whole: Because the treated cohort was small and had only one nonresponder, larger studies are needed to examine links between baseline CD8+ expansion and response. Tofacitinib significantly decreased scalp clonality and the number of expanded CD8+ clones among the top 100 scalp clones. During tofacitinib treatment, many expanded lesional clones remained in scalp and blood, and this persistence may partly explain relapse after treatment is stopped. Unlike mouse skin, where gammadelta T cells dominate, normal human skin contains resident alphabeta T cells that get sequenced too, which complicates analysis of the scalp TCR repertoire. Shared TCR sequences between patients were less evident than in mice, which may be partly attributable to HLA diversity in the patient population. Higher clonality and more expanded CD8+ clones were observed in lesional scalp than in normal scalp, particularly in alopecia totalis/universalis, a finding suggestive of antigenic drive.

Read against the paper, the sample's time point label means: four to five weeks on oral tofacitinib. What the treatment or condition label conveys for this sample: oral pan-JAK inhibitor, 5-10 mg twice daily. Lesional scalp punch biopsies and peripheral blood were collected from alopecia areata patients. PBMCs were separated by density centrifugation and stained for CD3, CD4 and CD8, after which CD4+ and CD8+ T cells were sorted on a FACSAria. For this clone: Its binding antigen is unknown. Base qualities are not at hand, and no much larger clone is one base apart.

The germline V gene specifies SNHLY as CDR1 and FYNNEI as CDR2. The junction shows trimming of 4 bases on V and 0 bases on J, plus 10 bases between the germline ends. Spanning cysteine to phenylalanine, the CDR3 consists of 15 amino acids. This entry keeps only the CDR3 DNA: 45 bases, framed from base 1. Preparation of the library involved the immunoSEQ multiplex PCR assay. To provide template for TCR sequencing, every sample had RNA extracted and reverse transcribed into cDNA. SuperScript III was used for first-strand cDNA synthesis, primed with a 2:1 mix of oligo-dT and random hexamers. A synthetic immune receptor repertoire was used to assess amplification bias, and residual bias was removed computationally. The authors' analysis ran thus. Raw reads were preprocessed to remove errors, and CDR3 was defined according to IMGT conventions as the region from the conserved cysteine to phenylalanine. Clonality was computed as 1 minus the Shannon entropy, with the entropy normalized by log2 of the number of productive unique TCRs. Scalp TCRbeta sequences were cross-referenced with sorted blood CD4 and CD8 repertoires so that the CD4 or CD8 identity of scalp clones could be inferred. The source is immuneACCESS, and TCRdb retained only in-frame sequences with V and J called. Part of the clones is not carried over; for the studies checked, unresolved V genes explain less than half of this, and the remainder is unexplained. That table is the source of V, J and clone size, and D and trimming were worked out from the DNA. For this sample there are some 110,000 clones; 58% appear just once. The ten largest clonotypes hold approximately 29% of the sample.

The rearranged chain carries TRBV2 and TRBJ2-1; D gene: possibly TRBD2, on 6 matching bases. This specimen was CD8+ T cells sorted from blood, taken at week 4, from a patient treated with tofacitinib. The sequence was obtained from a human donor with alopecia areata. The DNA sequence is TGTGCCAGCAGTGGGGGGGTCTCCTCCTACAATGAGCAGTTCTTC. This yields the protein CASSGGVSSYNEQFF.